This TCR beta chain appears in the sequencing data of a study of cytomegalovirus exposure and HLA in healthy donors (TCRdb year 2017). Regarding the study in general: According to an earlier analysis of around 600 of the donors, 200 million or so T cells yielded some 120 million unique TCR beta sequences and 276 Gb of sequence data. Using immunosequencing, the study profiled T cell repertoires from around 670 subjects and related those repertoires to cytomegalovirus serostatus. HLA typing included class I and class II loci at four-digit resolution. High-throughput TCR immunosequencing, statistical association of individual TCRs with disease status, and machine learning were combined to predict cytomegalovirus infection status. In a later genetic analysis, genome-wide SNP genotypes for 398 of the 666 donors were used, and that subset was treated as a discovery cohort. Donor age, sex, ethnicity and CMV serostatus were compiled alongside the repertoire data. Among 398 genotyped donors of the cohort, an average of approximately 240,000 unique TCR beta nucleotide sequences were sequenced per donor, roughly a sixth of them non-productive. Of the approximately 400 genotyped donors, 75% to 85% were placed in the genetic ancestry cluster associated with self-reported Caucasian donors. In an earlier analysis of 587 of the donors, high-throughput TCR beta sequencing was used to judge whether each TCR beta V gene segment behaved as functional or pseudogenic. Because of strong linkage in the cohort, four to six DR-DQ haplotypes were treated as single units for association and clustering. A later analysis re-examined previously published TCR beta repertoires from hundreds of donors and added high-resolution HLA genotyping to investigate patterns of TCR occurrence. All discovery cohort repertoires had been generated using a single sequencing platform. The later analysis used no new phenotypic data to find candidate immune exposures, relying instead on TCR beta sequences and their occurrence across donors. The number of typed donors differed by locus: roughly 629-640 for A, B, C, DRB1 and DQB1; some 540 for DQA1; around 610 for DPA1; and some 430 for DPB1. An early release that covered approximately 600 HLA-typed donors contained approximately 300 gigabases of sequencing data and around 85 million unique TCR sequences. The study aimed to test whether cataloging public T cell receptors could reveal signatures of past pathogen exposure. Along with the approximately 700-subject first cohort, a separate validation cohort of over 90 different subjects was used.

On this clone: Its specific antigen is unknown. The input lacks base qualities; no much larger clone sits a single base away.

From cysteine to phenylalanine, the CDR3 is 15 amino acids long. Of all the DNA, just the CDR3 is kept, 45 bases in frame from base 1. CDR1 and CDR2 were assigned from the germline V gene as ENHRY and SYGVKD. At the junction V is shortened by 6 bases and J by 0 bases, with 14 bases in between. Library preparation was by the immunoSEQ multiplex PCR assay. For the multiplex PCR, a mixture combining 60 forward primers for TCR Vbeta segments and 13 reverse primers for TCR Jbeta segments was used. The CDR3 region of rearranged TCR beta genes was amplified from genomic DNA by a multiplex PCR assay. Amplified TCR beta libraries were sequenced as 87-base-pair reads on the Illumina HiSeq System. On the authors' methods: A later analysis counted some 80 million unique TCR beta chains across the roughly 700 repertoires, and roughly 11 million of these chains were shared by at least two donors. Raw reads were error-corrected and collapsed into unique sequences by a nearest-neighbor algorithm in which closely related sequences were merged to remove PCR and sequencing errors. V, D and J gene segments were assigned by aligning CDR3 sequences to IMGT reference sequences. Each retained sequence needed at least a six-nucleotide match to both a V gene segment and a J gene segment. A rearrangement counted as productive if the CDR3 had no stop codons and remained in frame with V and J, and every other rearrangement counted as non-productive. Following IMGT convention, CDR3 was defined as the stretch from the second conserved V-encoded cysteine to the conserved J-encoded phenylalanine. Sequences without an unambiguous match to a single V gene segment were excluded from the earlier analysis of a few hundred of the donors. In an earlier analysis of about 590 of the donors, a V segment was called functional when productive rearrangements were above 56.7%, and segregating when the standard deviation between donors exceeded 5%. To diagnose cytomegalovirus status from the catalog of TCR beta chain sequences, a statistical classification framework was built. In a later analysis, V and J genes were assigned by comparing TCR nucleotide sequences against IMGT/GENE-DB human TR gene sequences. Using the TCRdist pipeline, a later analysis assigned CDR3 sequences along with most-parsimonious VDJ recombination scenarios. In a later analysis, each TCR beta chain was defined by its CDR3 amino acid sequence together with its V-gene family, and reads lacking a unique V-gene family were excluded. A later analysis removed roughly 590 highly shared, low-generation-probability nucleotide sequences to deal with suspected cross-contamination and a sequencing artifact. In a later analysis, a clonal expansion index was calculated for each public chain from normalized within-repertoire ranks of inferred template counts. In a later analysis, generation probabilities were computed using a VDJ recombination model fitted to out-of-frame rearrangements, and the results were checked against IGoR. In a later analysis, TCR-TCR, TCR-HLA and TCR-CMV co-occurrence was scored with hypergeometric tests, and a repertoire-size bias correction was applied to TCR pairs. To estimate false discovery rates, a later analysis permuted the HLA or CMV assignments 20 times. In a later analysis, co-occurring TCRs were grouped using DBSCAN, with TCRdist sequence similarity added in when clustering inside HLA-allele-positive subsets. Repertoires with fewer than 30,000 or more than 120,000 public chains, plus five repertoires with anomalous nucleotide sharing, were excluded from co-occurrence clustering. TCRdb carries this immuneACCESS record with in-frame sequences only. Its versions omit some clonotypes, under half of them owing to an unresolved V gene in the studies checked, with the rest unexplained. Clone size and the V and J calls come from that table; the DNA yielded D and trimming. The sample table shows around 130,000 clones, and around 70% are seen once. Around 2.6% of the sample belongs to the ten largest clones.

The cohort consisted of some 730 healthy bone marrow donors. At the time of sampling, all cohort members were nominally healthy, though unrecorded immune exposures were likely present. CMV serostatus was positive for 289 and negative for about 55% of the roughly 670 cohort members, and was not recorded for this donor. A peripheral blood sample was provided by each donor, and peripheral blood mononuclear cells were used for TCR beta sequencing. The Qiagen DNeasy Blood Extraction Kit was used to extract genomic DNA from the blood cell samples. Summary of the overall study and its limitations: A later analysis found that most CMV-associated TCR beta chains appeared HLA-restricted, with HLA associations seemingly driven largely by CMV exposure. In a later analysis, HLA-associated TCR beta chains showed more clonal expansion and lower generation probabilities than non-associated chains that were equally common. It was suggested by the authors that the approach could potentially be generalized to other disease states and immunological phenotypes. When HLA alleles, especially DR and DQ, strongly co-occurred, attributing TCR associations to individual alleles was difficult. Specific HLA alleles were associated with roughly 17,000 TCR beta sequences at a false discovery rate of 0.05 in a later analysis. Because counts were too low, 15 or so rarely observed V segments, including chromosome 9 orphons, were excluded from the earlier analysis of around 640 of the donors. This cohort had only TCR beta chains sequenced, and the lack of alpha or paired-chain data limited which features could be detected. In a later genetic analysis, fewer N-insertions in productive TCRs were reported among donors in an Asian-associated ancestry cluster than the 666-donor mean. Three of the identified cytomegalovirus-associated TCR beta chains were confirmed in vitro to be specific for cytomegalovirus antigens. An earlier analysis of 587 of the donors showed that most TCR beta V segments appeared in productive rearrangements either about 87% or about 30% of the time, which broadly matched IMGT annotations. Most TCR sequences were seen in very few donors, while some public TCRs were found in many individuals. Cytomegalovirus status was reported to be diagnosed by the classifier with high specificity and sensitivity in both the original and validation cohorts. A later analysis found that TCR association rates varied across HLA loci, with DRB1 alleles showing the most associated TCRs and HLA-C alleles the fewest. The study gave a list of some 150 TCR beta chains associated with cytomegalovirus. A later genetic analysis associated a missense DCLRE1C variant with V-gene and J-gene trimming of TCR beta chains, and an independent cohort replicated the association. Presence/absence analyses assumed roughly uniform sequencing depth across donors, an assumption that may not hold. A later analysis reported that several top co-occurrence clusters appeared linked to parvovirus B19, influenza, CMV and Epstein-Barr virus. A cluster of highly shared sequence variants was judged likely to be a technical artifact of the sequencing pipeline. Correlated functional status among segregating V segments might reflect linkage disequilibrium, but an unknown experimental factor could not be ruled out. Some IMGT-functional V segments, including TRBV6-2 and TRBV6-3, could not be distinguished by the 87-base-pair reads and were therefore excluded. Because HLA typing was unavailable for some donors at each locus, only the typed subset was used in association tests. A further reported finding was that TCR beta sequences accurately predicted the HLA-A and HLA-B alleles for most subjects in the first cohort. For the cohort, immune exposure information was limited to CMV serostatus.

Recombination joined TRBV10-3 with TRBJ2-5; the D segment could be TRBD1, given 6 matching bases. Sequencing input: PBMCs. This receptor was taken from a human donor in good health. CDR3 region: CAISSFRGDQETQYF. The base sequence is TGTGCCATCAGCTCCTTCAGGGGTGACCAAGAGACCCAGTACTTC.